Shown below are 24 T cell receptor beta chains from a single sample sequenced in a study of CD8 T cells in Susac syndrome. Random-hexamer reverse transcription was applied to roughly 0.5 to 1 ug RNA. A single record per CDR3 protein comes from TCRdb applying MiXCR to the immunoSEQ multiplex PCR reads. The sample has some 300,000 distinct CDR3 sequences, around 85% seen once. Sequencing was done on a sample of CD8+ T cells from PBMCs. The origin of the receptors is a human donor with multiple sclerosis.

This chain joins TRBV28 and TRBJ2-2; TRBD2 agrees at 11 bases. The V and J ends lost 5 bases and 5 bases, in that order; junction bases with no gene match: 10. This CDR3 contains 17 residues. Germline V lookup: CDR1 MDHEN, CDR2 SYDVKM. The CDR3 DNA sequence: TGTGCCAGCAGTCCCATCGCACTAGCGGGAGCAACCGGGGAGCTGTTTTTT. Protein product: CASSPIALAGATGELFF.

The V call is TRBV27, the J call TRBJ2-1; possibly TRBD2 for D (6 bases). The CDR3 totals 12 residues. Germline assignment: CDR1 MNHEY and CDR2 SMNVEV (reference sequence). V shed 5 bases and J shed 14 bases, with 16 bases lying between them. The CDR3 bases are TGTGCCAGCAGTACGGGACTGTCTTATAAGTTCTTC. This gives the protein CASSTGLSYKFF.

The V gene is TRBV7-8, the J gene TRBJ1-1; no firm D call. Germline V gene sequence: CDR1 SGHVS, CDR2 FQNEAQ. This CDR3 has 13 amino acids. The ends were cut back, 3 bases at V and 4 bases at J, with 9 bases in the middle. In DNA, the CDR3 is TGTGCCAGCAGCTTGTTCGGGCCCACTGAAGCTTTCTTT. Its translation is CASSLFGPTEAFF.

The rearrangement links TRBV27 to TRBJ1-4; D may be TRBD1 (5 bases). The ends were cut back, 6 bases at V and 5 bases at J, with 16 bases in the middle. Germline V gives CDR1 MNHEY, CDR2 SMNVEV (reference sequence). The CDR3 totals 15 residues. CDR3 coding DNA: TGTGCCAGCAGCTCTCAAGGGGTTGAGAATGAAAAACTGTTTTTT. Protein: CASSSQGVENEKLFF.

V and J are TRBV4-3 and TRBJ1-5, with D uncertain. The germline V and J ends were trimmed by 0 bases and 3 bases, with 12 bases remaining between them. This CDR3 contains 16 residues. Germline CDR1 LGHNA, CDR2 YSLEER. The CDR3 sequence is CASSQDRRFPNQPQHF. CDR3 in DNA: TGCGCCAGCAGCCAAGATAGGAGGTTTCCCAATCAGCCCCAGCATTTT.

The rearrangement links TRBV5-6 to TRBJ2-5; the match to TRBD1 covers 8 bases. This CDR3 region has 18 residues. Trimming removed 0 bases from V and 1 base from J; junction bases left unmatched: 11. Germline V gene lookup returns CDR1 SGHDT and CDR2 YYEEEE. CDR3 sequence (DNA): TGTGCCAGCAGCTTGGGGGTTACAGGGGGAGCTCCCCAAGAGACCCAGTACTTC. Amino acid sequence: CASSLGVTGGAPQETQYF.

The CDR3 loop reads CASSFSGTDYYKNIQYF. The CDR3 DNA reads as TGTGCCAGCAGCTTCTCCGGGACGGACTATTACAAAAACATTCAGTACTTC. V gene TRBV5-6 combines with J gene TRBJ2-4; D possibly corresponds to TRBD2 (6 bases). This CDR3 contains 17 residues. V shed 2 bases and J shed 3 bases, with 18 bases lying between them. Germline V gene lookup returns CDR1 SGHDT and CDR2 YYEEEE.

J is TRBJ2-3 and V is TRBV6-5; TRBD1 might be the D (7 bases). The V gene's germline CDR1 is MNHEY and CDR2 SVGAGI. The germline V and J ends were trimmed by 3 bases and 2 bases, with 18 bases remaining between them. CDR3 size: 17 residues. The CDR3 loop is CASSYEGAGQFTDTQYF. The CDR3, as DNA: TGTGCCAGCAGTTATGAGGGGGCGGGGCAGTTCACAGATACGCAGTATTTT.

The J gene is TRBJ1-4, the V gene TRBV4-3; D is unresolved. CDR1 LGHNA and CDR2 YSLEER come from the germline V gene. V was clipped by 1 base and J by 0 bases, with 6 bases between them. The CDR3 length is 15 residues. The CDR3 nucleotides are TGCGCCAGCAGCCAAGGGGTAGCAACTAATGAAAAACTGTTTTTT. This encodes CASSQGVATNEKLFF.

This rearrangement joins TRBV13 to TRBJ2-7; D unresolved. V lost 0 bases to trimming and J lost 2 bases, with 20 bases between them. Germline lookup yields CDR1 PRHDT and CDR2 FYEKMQ (reference sequence). The CDR3 consists of 18 residues. CDR3 protein: CASSLGQLGLGQTYEQYF. The CDR3 DNA reads as TGTGCCAGCAGCTTAGGCCAACTCGGGCTAGGTCAGACCTACGAGCAGTACTTC.

The chain joins TRBV7-9 to TRBJ2-1; 15 bases agree with TRBD2. The CDR3 sequence is 17 residues long. The germline V gene has CDR1 SEHNR and CDR2 FQNEAQ (reference sequence). The J segment lost 2 bases and the V segment lost 2 bases, leaving 1 base of the junction unmatched. The DNA for the CDR3 is TGTGCCAGCAGCTTATGGACTAGCGGGAGGGCCTACAATGAGCAGTTCTTC. Its translation is CASSLWTSGRAYNEQFF.

This clonotype has more than one count but fewer than ten. The V and J genes are TRBV27 and TRBJ1-1; TRBD1 matches 7 bases. V lost 8 bases and J lost 5; bases outside the gene matches: 8. This CDR3 contains 13 residues. Per germline, CDR1 MNHEY and CDR2 SMNVEV (reference sequence). The CDR3 bases are TGTGCCAGCGGAGGGGGCGCGGGTACTGAAGCTTTCTTT. Its protein product is CASGGGAGTEAFF.

This chain connects TRBV27 to TRBJ2-7; TRBD1 matches at 7 bases. The V gene end was trimmed by 4 bases and the J gene end by 3 bases; junction bases not matched to a gene: 3. This CDR3 is built from 13 residues. Germline V gene lookup returns CDR1 MNHEY and CDR2 SMNVEV (reference sequence). The CDR3 loop reads CASSWDSRYEQYF. The DNA of the CDR3 is TGTGCCAGCAGTTGGGACAGTCGCTACGAGCAGTACTTC.

The chain couples TRBV12-5 to TRBJ2-1; D is unresolved. V was shortened by 0 bases and J by 0 bases, with 6 bases between the two germline ends. CDR1 LGHNT and CDR2 FRNRAP come from the germline V gene. This CDR3 region has 15 residues. CDR3 coding DNA: TGTGCTAGTGGTTTGGTTGAGAGCTCCTACAATGAGCAGTTCTTC. Translating gives CASGLVESSYNEQFF.

The V call is TRBV6-2 or TRBV6-3, the J call TRBJ2-7; 10 nucleotides align to TRBD2. The CDR3 runs to 16 residues. The germline V gene has CDR1 MNHEY and CDR2 SVGEGT. Trimming cost V 6 bases and J 0 bases; bases outside gene matches: 8. DNA of the CDR3: TGTGCCAGCAGCATCCTCGGACTAGCGGCCTCCTACGAGCAGTACTTC. Its translation: CASSILGLAASYEQYF.

V and J are TRBV28 and TRBJ2-7, with 8 bases matching TRBD1. In germline, CDR1 is MDHEN, CDR2 SYDVKM. V shed 5 bases, J shed 2 bases, and the junction held 2 bases outside the gene matches. The CDR3 sequence is 13 residues long. The CDR3 DNA is TGTGCCAGCAGTATGACAGGGGCCTACGAGCAGTACTTC. Translation gives CASSMTGAYEQYF.

This rearrangement joins TRBV5-6 to TRBJ2-4, with 9 bases matching TRBD1. Germline CDR1 reads SGHDT; CDR2 reads YYEEEE. Losses at the gene ends were 1 base for V and 1 base for J; bases not matched to a gene: 6. There are 17 residues in the CDR3. Here the CDR3 DNA reads TGTGCCAGCAGCTTGATAGGGACAGGGATCGCCAAAAACATTCAGTACTTC. Translation gives CASSLIGTGIAKNIQYF.

In DNA, the CDR3 is TGTGCCAGCACCACACCCGGTAGGGCGTACGAGCAGTACTTC. It codes for CASTTPGRAYEQYF. The chain carries TRBV6-5 and TRBJ2-7; no clear D gene. This CDR3 comprises 14 residues. Per germline, CDR1 MNHEY and CDR2 SVGAGI. With 7 bases removed from V and 4 bases from J, the gap between germline ends came to 17 bases.

The chain has TRBV21-1 and TRBJ1-5; the table's D gene call, TRBD1, was not cross checked with the DNA. TRBV21-1 is labeled a pseudogene. This CDR3 has 17 amino acids. In nucleotides, the CDR3 is TGTGCCAGCAGCAACGGGACAGATGAATGGCGCAATCAGCCCCAGCATTTT. Amino acid sequence: CASSNGTDEWRNQPQHF.

This clonotype was counted between two and nine times. V is TRBV2 and J is TRBJ2-7; either TRBD1 or TRBD2 may fit D (5 bases each). The CDR3 consists of 14 residues. The V and J ends lost 6 bases and 3 bases respectively, with 15 bases between them. Germline V lookup: CDR1 SNHLY, CDR2 FYNNEI. The CDR3 spells CASSGTGAVYEQYF. The CDR3, as DNA: TGTGCCAGCAGCGGGACCGGGGCTGTCTACGAGCAGTACTTC.

The chain is built from TRBV6-5 and TRBJ2-5; TRBD1 matches at 8 bases. From germline, CDR1 is MNHEY and CDR2 SVGAGI. Losses at the gene ends were 0 bases for V and 6 bases for J; bases not matched to a gene: 9. The CDR3 loop spans 16 amino acids. The CDR3 spells CASSYSTQGAEKTQYF. CDR3 DNA: TGTGCCAGCAGTTACTCGACTCAGGGGGCCGAGAAGACCCAGTACTTC.

V usage is TRBV30 and J usage is TRBJ1-4; D perhaps matches TRBD1 (5 bases). The V and J ends lost 0 bases and 7 bases respectively, with 15 bases between them. Per the germline V gene, CDR1 is GTSNPN and CDR2 is SVGIG (reference sequence). This CDR3 contains 15 residues. This CDR3 reads CAWSVGSGWREKLFF. CDR3 nucleotides: TGTGCCTGGAGTGTAGGCTCAGGGTGGCGTGAAAAACTGTTTTTT.

CDR3 sequence: CASSLAPRADGANVLTF. The CDR3 bases are TGTGCCAGCAGCTTGGCTCCGCGGGCAGACGGGGCCAACGTCCTGACTTTC. This chain joins TRBV7-9 and TRBJ2-6, with a weak D call TRBD2 (5 bases). Germline lookup yields CDR1 SEHNR and CDR2 FQNEAQ (reference sequence). CDR3 length: 17 residues. Trimming took 3 bases from V and 4 from J, leaving 16 bases between them.

The V and J genes are TRBV5-5 and TRBJ1-1; the match to TRBD1 covers 9 bases. Germline CDR1 and CDR2: SGHKS and YYEKEE (reference sequence). This CDR3 contains 17 residues. The V gene end was trimmed by 3 bases and the J gene end by 3 bases; junction bases not matched to a gene: 12. CDR3 nucleotides: TGTGCCAGCAGCTGGAGCAAGGACAGGGGACGGGACACTGAAGCTTTCTTT. Amino acids: CASSWSKDRGRDTEAFF.